Below, 2 T cell receptor beta chains from the same sample are listed, as sequenced in a study of B cell selection in AIRE deficiency. Regulatory T cells were sorted as CD4+CD25hiCD127low/negative cells. Profiled with immunoSEQ multiplex PCR; TCRdb holds only in-frame clones, not every one. The table lists tens of thousands of clones, about 93% of them singletons. Sequences were obtained from CD4+CD25+ Tregs sorted from PBMCs. Receptors were obtained from a human donor in good health.

The gene calls are TRBV6-1 and TRBJ1-1, with TRBD1 as a possible D gene (5 bases). The CDR3 sequence is 13 residues long. The germline gives CDR1 MNHNS, CDR2 SASEGT. The ends were cut back, 6 bases at V and 1 base at J, with 9 bases in the middle. In DNA form, the CDR3 reads TGTGCCAGCAGACAGGATGGGAACACTGAAGCTTTCTTT. It codes for CASRQDGNTEAFF.

The J gene is TRBJ2-5, the V gene TRBV6-1; 7 nucleotides align to TRBD1. The CDR3 sequence is 17 residues long. V trimming: 2 bases; J trimming: 7 bases; junction bases outside the gene matches: 16. Germline CDR1 and CDR2: MNHNS and SASEGT. DNA of the CDR3: TGTGCCAGCAGTGAATTTGGGCAGGGGGTGCTCCAGGGGACCCAGTACTTC. Its protein product is CASSEFGQGVLQGTQYF.